The sequence of this T cell receptor (beta chain) was determined in a study of neurological immune-mediated disorders. Every sequencing run returned over 190 million TCR-beta sequences, which were derived from 15-18 subjects. MiXCR was run by TCRdb on the 5' RACE reads, yielding one entry per CDR3 protein. Among tens of thousands of distinct CDR3 sequences listed, approximately 15% were seen once. General study findings and limits: Private repertoires in all groups were suggested by the absence of shared CDR3 amino acid sequences among expanded clones across subjects.

This clonotype was recorded many times. Antigen specificity is unknown. V lost 0 bases and J lost 5, with 11 bases in between. The germline V gene encodes CDR1 SGHRS and CDR2 YFSETQ. The CDR3 sequence is 15 residues long. Sequencing was carried out using PBMCs. This TCR came from a female donor with HTLV-1-associated myelopathy (HAM/TSP). V usage is TRBV5-1 and J usage is TRBJ2-2; D tentatively fits TRBD1 or TRBD2 (5 bases each). CDR3 in amino acids: CASSLDLAGTGELFF. In DNA, the CDR3 is TGCGCCAGCAGCTTGGACCTAGCAGGGACCGGGGAGCTGTTTTTT.